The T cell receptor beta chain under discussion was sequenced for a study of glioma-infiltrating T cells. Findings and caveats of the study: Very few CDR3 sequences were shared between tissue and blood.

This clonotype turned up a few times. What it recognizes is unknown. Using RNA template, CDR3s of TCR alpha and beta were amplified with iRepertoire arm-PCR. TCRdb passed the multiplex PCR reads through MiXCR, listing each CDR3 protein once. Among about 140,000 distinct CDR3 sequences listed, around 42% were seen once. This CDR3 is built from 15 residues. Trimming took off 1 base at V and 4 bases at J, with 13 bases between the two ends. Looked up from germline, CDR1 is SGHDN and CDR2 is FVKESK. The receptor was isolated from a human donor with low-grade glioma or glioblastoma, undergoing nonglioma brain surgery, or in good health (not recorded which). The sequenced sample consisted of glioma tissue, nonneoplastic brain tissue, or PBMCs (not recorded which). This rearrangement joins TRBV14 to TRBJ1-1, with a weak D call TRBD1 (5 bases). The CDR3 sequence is CASSQGPLGGTEAFF. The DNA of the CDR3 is TGTGCCAGCAGCCAAGGACCGCTCGGGGGCACTGAAGCTTTCTTT.